The 14 T cell receptor beta chains given below trace back to one sample, sequenced in a study of blood T cell repertoires in COVID-19 (dated by TCRdb to about 2020). The receptor library was made with the immunoSEQ multiplex PCR assay. The clones in this table, taken by TCRdb from immuneACCESS, are in-frame only. Not every clone is retained; where verified, under half of the shortfall comes from an unresolved V gene, and the cause of the rest is unknown. The sample has a few hundred thousand clones on record, 85% to 90% of them singletons. The ten largest clones take up around 1% of the sample. Sequences were obtained from PBMCs or T cells enriched from blood (not recorded which). The source of these receptors is a man aged 18 to 30 who had recovered from COVID-19.

This clone was recorded only once. CDR3 DNA sequence: TGTGCCACCAGTGATTTGGGCGGCCTCCATAATTCACCCCTCCACTTT. Protein product: CATSDLGGLHNSPLHF. This rearrangement joins TRBV24-1 to TRBJ1-6; D uncertain. CDR1 and CDR2 (germline): KGHDR, SFDVKD. The V end was cut by 0 bases, the J end by 5 bases, with 10 bases between. This CDR3 has 16 residues.

This chain links TRBV14 with TRBJ1-1, with 7 bases that match TRBD1. CDR1 and CDR2 (germline): SGHDN, FVKESK. Trimming cost V 4 bases and J 0 bases; bases outside gene matches: 5. The CDR3 runs 15 residues. CDR3 protein: CASSPWGTVNTEAFF. The CDR3 DNA reads as TGTGCCAGCAGCCCATGGGGGACAGTGAACACTGAAGCTTTCTTT.

The chain recombines TRBV3-1 (or the pseudogene TRBV3-2) with TRBJ1-5; the D gene is possibly TRBD1 (5 bases). This CDR3 has 15 amino acids. Germline-derived CDR1 and CDR2 are LGHDT and YNNKEL (reference sequence). V was shortened by 4 bases and J by 3 bases, with 13 bases between the two germline ends. Here the CDR3 DNA reads TGTGCCAGCAGCCCAAACCGGGGGAACAATCAGCCCCAGCATTTT. As protein: CASSPNRGNNQPQHF.

V is TRBV7-2 and J is TRBJ1-2; 9 nucleotides match TRBD1. Germline-derived CDR1 and CDR2 are SGHTA and FQGNSA. V shed 5 bases, J shed 6 bases, and the junction held 7 bases outside the gene matches. This CDR3 spans 14 amino acids. CDR3 DNA sequence: TGTGCCAGCAGCACGCGGGACAGGGTAGATGGCTACACCTTC. Its protein is CASSTRDRVDGYTF.

The chain uses TRBV28 and TRBJ2-1, with 7 bases identical to TRBD2. The CDR3 length is 14 residues. The V segment lost 6 bases and the J segment 9 bases; nucleotides outside the gene matches: 11. Germline V gives CDR1 MDHEN, CDR2 SYDVKM. The CDR3 DNA reads as TGTGCCAGCAGCGGACTAGATCAAGTCGGTGAGCAGTTCTTC. This gives the protein CASSGLDQVGEQFF.

This clone is a singleton in its sample. The rearrangement uses TRBV10-3 and TRBJ2-3; D gene ambiguous. Germline values: CDR1 ENHRY, CDR2 SYGVKD. Trimming took 3 bases from V and 4 from J, leaving 11 bases between them. This CDR3 is 14 amino acids long. Here the CDR3 reads CAISDEVWADTQYF. The CDR3 DNA sequence: TGTGCCATCAGTGATGAGGTGTGGGCAGATACGCAGTATTTT.

The V call is TRBV7-9, the J call TRBJ1-1; D unclear. The CDR3 runs 14 residues. Trimming stripped 2 bases from V and 4 bases from J, with 11 bases between. Germline V gene data show CDR1 as SEHNR and CDR2 as FQNEAQ (reference sequence). This CDR3 reads CASSLTTEGTEAFF. The CDR3 nucleotides read TGTGCCAGCAGCTTAACGACCGAGGGCACTGAAGCTTTCTTT.

The CDR3 nucleotides read TGTGCCAGCACTCCCTTAAACAGGGGGCAATCTGAAGCTTTCTTT. Protein product: CASTPLNRGQSEAFF. The chain employs TRBV18 and TRBJ1-1; 9 nucleotides line up with TRBD1. Germline CDR1 and CDR2: KGHSH and LQKENI. Trimming at V came to 8 bases and at J to 6 bases, leaving 13 bases not matched to a gene. The CDR3 is 15 amino acids.

V is TRBV4-3 and J is TRBJ2-5; the match to TRBD1 covers 10 bases. CDR3 length: 14 amino acids. V shed 7 bases, J shed 5 bases, and the junction held 7 bases outside the gene matches. Germline CDR1 LGHNA, CDR2 YSLEER. The CDR3 DNA reads TGCGCCAGCAAATCGGACAGGGGGGGGGAGACCCAGTACTTC. This encodes CASKSDRGGETQYF.

The chain uses TRBV12-3 or TRBV12-4 and TRBJ2-2; the match to TRBD2 covers 8 bases. This CDR3 is 13 amino acids long. Unmatched junction bases numbered 4, after V lost 7 bases and J lost 6 bases. CDR3 DNA sequence: TGTGCCAGCACAGCGGGAGCGTCCGGGGAGCTGTTTTTT. Translation gives CASTAGASGELFF.

The CDR3 loop reads CASSLVSSGYTYNEQFF. CDR3 DNA: TGTGCCAGCAGCTTGGTGAGCAGCGGGTACACCTACAATGAGCAGTTCTTC. The chain employs TRBV5-4 and TRBJ2-1, with D perhaps TRBD2 (6 bases). The CDR3 extends over 17 amino acids. Germline V CDR1 and CDR2: SGHNT, YYREEE (reference sequence). V was shortened by 0 bases and J by 2 bases, with 15 bases between the two germline ends. Supplemented by reference TRBV5-4 and TRBJ2-1, the full variable domain reads ETGVTQSPTHLIKTRGQQVTLRCSSQSGHNTVSWYQQALGQGPQFIFQYYREEENGRGNFPPRFSGLQFPNYSSELNVNALELDDSALYLCASSLVSSGYTYNEQFFGPGTRLTVL.

As DNA, the CDR3 is TGTGCCAGCAGTGAATTTTCCTCTCGGGGGGGCAATCAGCCCCAGCATTTT. As protein: CASSEFSSRGGNQPQHF. This chain uses TRBV6-1 with TRBJ1-5; possible D gene TRBD1, 5 bases. The CDR3 length is 17 residues. Between the trimmed V and J ends, which lost 2 bases and 2 bases, there was a span of 16 bases. Germline V gives CDR1 MNHNS, CDR2 SASEGT.

This chain connects TRBV28 to TRBJ2-2, with a possible D match to TRBD1 (6 bases). Germline V CDR1 and CDR2: MDHEN, SYDVKM. The CDR3 covers 14 residues. V lost 6 bases and J 4 bases, leaving 12 bases between the germline ends. Written as DNA, the CDR3 is TGTGCCAGCAGCTCTGACAGGTCCACCGGGGAGCTGTTTTTT. This encodes CASSSDRSTGELFF.

V gene TRBV28 combines with J gene TRBJ2-7, with a possible D match to TRBD2 (6 bases). Trimming left V 5 bases short and J 3 bases short, with 20 bases between. This CDR3 spans 16 amino acids. Germline CDR1 reads MDHEN; CDR2 reads SYDVKM. CDR3 protein: CASSPSMGKGLYEQYF. In DNA form, the CDR3 reads TGTGCCAGCAGTCCTTCCATGGGGAAGGGACTCTACGAGCAGTACTTC.